This T cell receptor beta chain emerged from a study of beta chain features in type 1 diabetes. Study-level points and caveats: Type 1 diabetes patients showed a moderate but significant shortening of TCRB CDR3s in all four CD4+ subsets.

Every isolated RNA sample was fully reverse transcribed, so sequencing captured expressed TCRB transcripts. An average of around 3.5 million reads was obtained for naive, central memory and regulatory T cell samples. Libraries were prepared by immunoSEQ multiplex PCR; TCRdb keeps only in-frame clonotypes and omits some of them. This sample has fewer than 250,000 clones; over 65% occur once, and the top ten carry 0.053%. A word on this clone: No antigen is known for it.

V was cut by 3 bases and J by 7 bases, with 9 bases left in between. From germline, CDR1 is GTSNPN and CDR2 SVGIG (reference sequence). This CDR3 is 11 amino acids long. There was one heparinised blood draw per donor, averaging roughly 110 mL. Cells sorted by CD45RO/CCR7/CD25/CD127/CD95/CD27 comprised CD4+ naive, central memory, regulatory and stem cell-like memory cells. J is TRBJ1-1 and V is TRBV30; TRBD1 might be the D (6 bases). This clonotype was obtained from a young man in good health. The specimen sequenced was naive CD4+ T cells from blood. CDR3 coding DNA: TGTGCCTGGAGCCTCAGGGGTGAAGCTTTCTTT. Amino acid sequence: CAWSLRGEAFF.